This note documents a single T cell receptor (beta chain) sequence. This sample is part of a study of blood T cell repertoires in COVID-19. Across the whole study: The origin of the acute and convalescent COVID-19 samples was the United States, Italy and Spain.

The data were produced by immunoSEQ multiplex PCR, yet TCRdb's version contains in-frame clones alone and is incomplete. The sample has some 74,000 clones, more than 70% seen once. V gave up 3 bases and J gave up 4 bases, with 12 bases separating them. Germline V gene data show CDR1 as SGHTA and CDR2 as FQGTGA. This CDR3 has 14 amino acids. J is TRBJ1-1 and V is TRBV7-3, with a possible D match to TRBD1 (5 bases). Sequenced sample: peripheral blood. This TCR was recovered from a woman older than 75 with acute or convalescent COVID-19. The CDR3, as DNA: TGTGCCAGCAGCTTGGGCAGGGCGAGCACTGAAGCTTTCTTT. Its protein product is CASSLGRASTEAFF.